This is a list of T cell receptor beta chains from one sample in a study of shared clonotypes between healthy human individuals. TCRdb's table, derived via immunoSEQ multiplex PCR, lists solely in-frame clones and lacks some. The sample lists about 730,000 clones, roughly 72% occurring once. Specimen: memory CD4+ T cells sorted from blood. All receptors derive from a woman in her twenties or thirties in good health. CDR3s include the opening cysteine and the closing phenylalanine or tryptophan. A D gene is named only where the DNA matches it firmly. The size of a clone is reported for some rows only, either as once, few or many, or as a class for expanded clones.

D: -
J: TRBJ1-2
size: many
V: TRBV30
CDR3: CACGGEAQGRGYTF
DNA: TGTGCCTGCGGGGGAGAGGCACAAGGACGTGGCTACACCTTC

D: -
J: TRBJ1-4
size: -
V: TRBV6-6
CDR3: CASSYSIRQGEKLFF
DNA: TGTGCCAGCAGTTACTCGATCCGGCAGGGTGAAAAACTGTTTTTT

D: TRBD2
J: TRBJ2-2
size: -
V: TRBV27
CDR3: CVSSLFVPSGNTGELFF
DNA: TGTGTCAGCAGTTTATTTGTCCCTAGCGGTAACACCGGGGAGCTGTTTTTT

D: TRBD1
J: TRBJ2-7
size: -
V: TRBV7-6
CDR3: CASSRGTGAYEQYF
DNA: TGTGCCAGCAGCAGGGGGACAGGGGCCTACGAGCAGTACTTC

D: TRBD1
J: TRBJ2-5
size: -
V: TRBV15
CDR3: CATSRVRTGGETQYF
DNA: TGTGCCACCAGCAGAGTGCGGACAGGGGGAGAGACCCAGTACTTC

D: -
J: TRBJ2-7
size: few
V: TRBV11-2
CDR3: CASSLTDKDWSPREQYF
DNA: TGTGCCAGCAGCCTAACTGACAAAGATTGGTCCCCCCGGGAGCAGTACTTC

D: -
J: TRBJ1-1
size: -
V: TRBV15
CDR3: CATSNKNTEAFF
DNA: TGTGCCACCAGCAACAAGAACACTGAAGCTTTCTTT

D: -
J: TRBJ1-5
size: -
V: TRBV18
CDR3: CASSPSGKDQPQHF
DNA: TGTGCCAGCTCACCATCGGGGAAGGATCAGCCCCAGCATTTT

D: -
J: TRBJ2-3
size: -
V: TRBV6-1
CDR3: CASSGPGTLRTYF
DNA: TGTGCCAGCAGTGGACCCGGGACACTAAGGACGTATTTT

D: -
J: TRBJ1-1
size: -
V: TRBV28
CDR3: CASSYRVRAFF
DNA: TGTGCCAGCAGTTACAGGGTAAGGGCTTTCTTT

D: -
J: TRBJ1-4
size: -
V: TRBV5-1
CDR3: CASSGYPRGAGNEKLFF
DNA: TGCGCCAGCAGCGGCTACCCGAGGGGCGCGGGTAATGAAAAACTGTTTTTT

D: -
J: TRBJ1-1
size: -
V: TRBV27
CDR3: CASRSGGGRNTEAFF
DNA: TGTGCCAGCAGGTCAGGCGGGGGCAGGAACACTGAAGCTTTCTTT

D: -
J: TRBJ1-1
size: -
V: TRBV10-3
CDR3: CAISDQGSTEAFF
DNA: TGTGCCATCAGTGACCAGGGTTCGACTGAAGCTTTCTTT

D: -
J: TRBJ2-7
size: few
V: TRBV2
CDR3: CASKGSILPYEQYF
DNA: TGTGCCAGCAAGGGCAGCATCCTCCCCTACGAGCAGTACTTC

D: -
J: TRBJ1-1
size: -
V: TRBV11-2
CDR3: CASSPPLLSSNTEAFF
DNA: TGTGCCAGCAGCCCGCCTCTTTTGTCCTCGAACACTGAAGCTTTCTTT

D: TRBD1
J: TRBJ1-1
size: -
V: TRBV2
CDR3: CASSRQGLRTEAFF
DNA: TGTGCCAGCAGTCGACAGGGGTTACGGACTGAAGCTTTCTTT

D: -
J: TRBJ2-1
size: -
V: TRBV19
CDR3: CASSGRRINDEQFF
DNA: TGTGCCAGTAGCGGGCGAAGGATCAATGATGAGCAGTTCTTC

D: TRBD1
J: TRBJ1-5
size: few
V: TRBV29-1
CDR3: CSVRTGGINQPQHF
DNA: TGCAGCGTCCGGACAGGGGGTATCAATCAGCCCCAGCATTTT

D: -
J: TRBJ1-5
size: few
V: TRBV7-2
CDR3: CASSLDALSNQPQHF
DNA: TGTGCCAGCAGCCTTGACGCTCTTAGCAATCAGCCCCAGCATTTT

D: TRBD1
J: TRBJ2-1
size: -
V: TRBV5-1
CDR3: CASSRTGNNEQFF
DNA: TGCGCCAGCAGCCGGACAGGGAACAATGAGCAGTTCTTC

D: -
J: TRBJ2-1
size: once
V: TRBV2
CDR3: CASSRGGRVNEQFF
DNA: TGTGCCAGCAGTAGGGGCGGCAGGGTCAATGAGCAGTTCTTC

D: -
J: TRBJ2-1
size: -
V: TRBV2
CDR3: CAQSTPGTYNEQFF
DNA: TGTGCCCAATCCACCCCAGGTACCTACAATGAGCAGTTCTTC

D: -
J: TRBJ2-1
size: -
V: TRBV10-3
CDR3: CAISDASGFSYNEQFF
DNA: TGTGCCATCAGCGACGCTTCAGGATTCTCCTACAATGAGCAGTTCTTC

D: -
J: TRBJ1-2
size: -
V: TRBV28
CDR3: CASSSPRGTDYGYTF
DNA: TGTGCCAGCAGTTCCCCGCGGGGGACCGACTATGGCTACACCTTC

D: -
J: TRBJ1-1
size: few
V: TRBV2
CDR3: CARGATAEAFF
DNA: TGTGCCAGGGGGGCAACCGCTGAAGCTTTCTTT

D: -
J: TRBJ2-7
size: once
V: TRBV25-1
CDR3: CASSGLGSTVNSYEQYF
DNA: TGTGCCAGCAGTGGCCTGGGTTCGACAGTTAATTCCTACGAGCAGTACTTC

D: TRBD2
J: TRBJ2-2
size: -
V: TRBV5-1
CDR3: CASSRGLAGDVSGELFF
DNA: TGCGCCAGCAGCCGCGGACTAGCGGGAGACGTATCCGGGGAGCTGTTTTTT

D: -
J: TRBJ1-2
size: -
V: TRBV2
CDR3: CASSERGTNYGYTF
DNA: TGTGCCAGCAGTGAAAGAGGAACGAACTATGGCTACACCTTC

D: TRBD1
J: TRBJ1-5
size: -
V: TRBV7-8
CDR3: CASSVWTGELNQPQHF
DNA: TGTGCCAGCAGCGTCTGGACAGGGGAACTCAATCAGCCCCAGCATTTT

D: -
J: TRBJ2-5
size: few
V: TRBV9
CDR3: CASSVGGRTATGETQYF
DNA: TGTGCCAGCAGCGTAGGAGGGAGGACCGCAACCGGGGAGACCCAGTACTTC

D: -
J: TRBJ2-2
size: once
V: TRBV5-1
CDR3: CASSLGGLTNTGELFF
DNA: TGCGCCAGCAGCTTGGGGGGACTGACGAACACCGGGGAGCTGTTTTTT

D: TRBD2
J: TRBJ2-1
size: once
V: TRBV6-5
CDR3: CASSYGGRSYNEQFF
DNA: TGTGCCAGCAGTTACGGCGGGAGGTCCTACAATGAGCAGTTCTTC

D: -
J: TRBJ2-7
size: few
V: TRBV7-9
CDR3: CASSSQPLDEQYF
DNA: TGTGCCAGCAGCTCCCAACCGTTAGACGAGCAGTACTTC

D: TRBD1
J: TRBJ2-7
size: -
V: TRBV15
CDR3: CATERDRGGEQYF
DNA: TGTGCCACCGAACGGGACAGGGGAGGGGAGCAGTACTTC

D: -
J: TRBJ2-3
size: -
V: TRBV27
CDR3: CASSLKERASDTQYF
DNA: TGTGCCAGCAGTTTGAAAGAGAGGGCGTCAGATACGCAGTATTTT

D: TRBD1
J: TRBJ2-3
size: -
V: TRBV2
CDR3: CASSDRGRGTDTQYF
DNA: TGTGCCAGCAGTGACAGGGGGCGAGGCACAGATACGCAGTATTTT

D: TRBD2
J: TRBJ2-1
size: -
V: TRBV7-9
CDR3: CASSAGLAGAYNEQFF
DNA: TGTGCCAGCAGCGCAGGACTAGCGGGGGCCTACAATGAGCAGTTCTTC

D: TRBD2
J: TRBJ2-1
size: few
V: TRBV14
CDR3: CASSQGRGTSGRRGEQFF
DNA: TGTGCCAGCAGCCAAGGTCGAGGTACTAGCGGGCGCCGGGGGGAGCAGTTCTTC

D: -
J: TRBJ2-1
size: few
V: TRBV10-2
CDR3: CASSEPAVGWYNEQFF
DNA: TGCGCCAGCAGTGAGCCTGCGGTAGGTTGGTACAATGAGCAGTTCTTC

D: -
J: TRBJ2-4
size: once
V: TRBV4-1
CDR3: CASRRTGIGQNIQYF
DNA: TGCGCCAGCAGAAGAACAGGGATAGGTCAAAACATTCAGTACTTC

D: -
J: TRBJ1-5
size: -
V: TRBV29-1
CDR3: CSVRWGNQPQHF
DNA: TGCAGCGTAAGGTGGGGCAATCAGCCCCAGCATTTT

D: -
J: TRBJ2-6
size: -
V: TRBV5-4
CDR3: CASTPSLSNVLTF
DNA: TGTGCCAGCACCCCCTCATTGTCCAACGTCCTGACTTTC

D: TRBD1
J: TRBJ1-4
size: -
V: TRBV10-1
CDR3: CASSGTGPNEKLFF
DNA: TGCGCCAGCAGCGGGACAGGGCCTAATGAAAAACTGTTTTTT

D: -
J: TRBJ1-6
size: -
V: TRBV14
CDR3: CASSQDDISYNSPLHF
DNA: TGTGCCAGCAGCCAAGATGACATATCCTATAATTCACCCCTCCACTTT

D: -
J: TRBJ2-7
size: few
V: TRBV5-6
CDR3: CASSFGEQYF
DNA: TGTGCCAGCAGCTTTGGCGAGCAGTACTTC

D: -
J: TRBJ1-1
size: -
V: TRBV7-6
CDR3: CASSLDENTEAFF
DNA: TGTGCCAGCAGCTTAGATGAGAACACTGAAGCTTTCTTT

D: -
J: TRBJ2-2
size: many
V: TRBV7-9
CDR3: CASEPPRYTGELFF
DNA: TGTGCCAGCGAACCCCCGCGGTACACCGGGGAGCTGTTTTTT

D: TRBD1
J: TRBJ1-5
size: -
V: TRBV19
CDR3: CASRQGGFDQPQHF
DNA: TGTGCCAGCCGACAGGGGGGGTTTGATCAGCCCCAGCATTTT

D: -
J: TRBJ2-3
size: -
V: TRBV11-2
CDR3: CASSPFQETSTDTQYF
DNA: TGTGCCAGCAGTCCTTTCCAGGAGACTAGCACAGATACGCAGTATTTT

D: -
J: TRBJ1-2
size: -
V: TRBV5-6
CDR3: CASSSRDGRTAGYTF
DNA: TGTGCCAGCAGCTCCAGGGACGGTAGAACTGCTGGCTACACCTTC

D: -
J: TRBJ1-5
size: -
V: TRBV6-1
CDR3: CASSAFQGSNQPQHF
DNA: TGTGCCAGCAGTGCCTTCCAGGGGAGCAATCAGCCCCAGCATTTT

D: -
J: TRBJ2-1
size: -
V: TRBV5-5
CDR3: CASSLQVAEYNEQFF
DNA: TGTGCCAGCAGCTTGCAAGTAGCCGAATACAATGAGCAGTTCTTC

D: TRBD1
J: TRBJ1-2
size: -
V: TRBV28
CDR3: CASSFWDRPYGYTF
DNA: TGTGCCAGCAGTTTTTGGGACAGGCCCTATGGCTACACCTTC

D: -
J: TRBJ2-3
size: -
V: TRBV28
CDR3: CASSSPYPTDTQYF
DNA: TGTGCCAGCAGCTCCCCGTACCCCACAGATACGCAGTATTTT

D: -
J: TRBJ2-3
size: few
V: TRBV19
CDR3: CASSIPSGTDTQYF
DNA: TGTGCCAGTAGCATCCCTAGCGGCACAGATACGCAGTATTTT

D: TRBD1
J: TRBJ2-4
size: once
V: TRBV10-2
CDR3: CASRTGYDIQYF
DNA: TGCGCCAGCCGGACAGGGTACGACATTCAGTACTTC